The 23 T cell receptor beta chains below all came from one sample that was sequenced in a study of cytomegalovirus exposure and HLA in healthy donors. Only in-frame clones appear in the TCRdb table, and some are missing; sequencing was by immunoSEQ multiplex PCR. The data contain 300,000 to 450,000 clones, 70% to 90% of them singletons. The sample was PBMCs. The receptors here all came from a young woman in good health and CMV-seronegative.

Here the CDR3 reads CASSHRLLLPRRDSYEQYF. In DNA form, the CDR3 reads TGCGCCAGCAGCCATCGCCTGTTACTACCCCGGCGGGACTCCTACGAGCAGTACTTC. The V and J genes are TRBV4-1 and TRBJ2-7; tentatively, D is TRBD2 (6 bases). V lost 3 bases and J 0 bases, leaving 24 bases between the germline ends. The CDR3 loop spans 19 amino acids. The germline V gene encodes CDR1 MGHRA and CDR2 YSYEKL.

This chain links TRBV4-1 with TRBJ1-6; 8 positions agree with TRBD1. The germline gives CDR1 MGHRA, CDR2 YSYEKL. V was pared by 4 bases and J by 10 bases, with 9 bases of the junction left unmatched. The CDR3 is 15 residues long. CDR3 coding DNA: TGCGCCAGCAGCCCACCCGGACAGGGAAGATCACCCCTCCACTTT. Protein: CASSPPGQGRSPLHF.

CDR3 sequence: CASSSSPGPTGELFF. In nucleotides, the CDR3 is TGTGCCAGCAGCTCGAGTCCAGGGCCCACCGGGGAGCTGTTTTTT. The gene calls are TRBV11-2 and TRBJ2-2, with D tentatively TRBD1 (5 bases). This CDR3 spans 15 amino acids. Germline V lookup: CDR1 SGHAT, CDR2 FQNNGV. The V and J ends lost 4 bases and 4 bases respectively, with 13 bases between them.

The chain carries TRBV28 and TRBJ1-3, with TRBD1 identical over 7 bases. This CDR3 comprises 14 residues. Germline CDR1 is MDHEN and CDR2 is SYDVKM. V lost 3 bases, J lost 1 base, and 0 bases stayed unmatched. The CDR3 region has the DNA TGTGCCAGCAGTTTGACAGGGTCTGGAAACACCATATATTTT. Its protein is CASSLTGSGNTIYF.

The chain is built from TRBV5-1 and TRBJ2-5; D may be TRBD1 (6 bases). Germline V gene data show CDR1 as SGHRS and CDR2 as YFSETQ. The CDR3 loop spans 14 amino acids. Trimming removed 4 bases from V and 2 bases from J, with 12 bases in between. CDR3 bases: TGCGCCAGCAGCCTATCGACAGGACAAGAGACCCAGTACTTC. It is translated as CASSLSTGQETQYF.

V is TRBV5-5 and J is TRBJ1-2, with 7 bases fitting TRBD1. The CDR3 has 15 amino acids. Looked up from germline, CDR1 is SGHKS and CDR2 is YYEKEE (reference sequence). V shed 0 bases and J 1 base; nucleotides not matched to a gene: 3. CDR3 DNA: TGTGCCAGCAGCTTGGGAGACAGGGTTAACTATGGCTACACCTTC. As protein: CASSLGDRVNYGYTF. Using reference TRBV5-5 and TRBJ1-2 for the parts outside the CDR3, the full variable domain is DAGVTQSPTHLIKTRGQQVTLRCSPISGHKSVSWYQQVLGQGPQFIFQYYEKEERGRGNFPDRFSARQFPNYSSELNVNALLLGDSALYLCASSLGDRVNYGYTFGSGTRLTVV.

The chain is built from TRBV5-1 and TRBJ2-2; no clear D gene. The CDR3 runs 13 residues. The V and J ends lost 7 bases and 1 base respectively, with 8 bases between them. CDR1 SGHRS and CDR2 YFSETQ come from the germline V gene. CDR3 sequence reads: CASYSGNTGELFF. The CDR3 region has the DNA TGCGCCAGCTACTCCGGGAACACCGGGGAGCTGTTTTTT.

The chain couples TRBV19 to TRBJ2-7; TRBD2 might be the D (6 bases). Germline lookup yields CDR1 LNHDA and CDR2 SQIVND (reference sequence). With 1 base removed from V and 2 bases from J, the gap between germline ends came to 6 bases. The CDR3 runs to 13 residues. In DNA, the CDR3 is TGTGCCAGTAGTATAGCGGGGGCCTACGAGCAGTACTTC. It encodes CASSIAGAYEQYF.

This chain connects TRBV28 to TRBJ2-5, with 11 bases that match TRBD2. CDR1 and CDR2 from the germline V gene are MDHEN and SYDVKM. V gave up 2 bases and J gave up 3 bases; unmatched junction bases: 2. The CDR3 extends over 15 amino acids. Here the CDR3 reads CASSLTGLAEETQYF. CDR3 coding DNA: TGTGCCAGCAGTTTAACGGGACTAGCGGAAGAGACCCAGTACTTC.

The genes are TRBV7-3 and TRBJ2-3; D remains unclear. V shed 4 bases and J shed 2 bases, with 7 bases lying between them. Germline V gives CDR1 SGHTA, CDR2 FQGTGA. The CDR3 is made up of 13 amino acids. The CDR3 spells CASSSLDTDTQYF. DNA for the CDR3: TGTGCCAGCAGCTCCCTAGACACAGATACGCAGTATTTT.

This clone was recorded a few times. The rearrangement links TRBV30 to TRBJ1-2, with 7 bases fitting TRBD1. There are 13 residues in the CDR3. CDR1 GTSNPN and CDR2 SVGIG come from the germline V gene (reference sequence). The ends lost 8 bases at V and 2 bases at J; junction bases unmatched: 8. The CDR3 here is CARAQGDNYGYTF. DNA for the CDR3: TGTGCCCGAGCCCAGGGGGACAACTATGGCTACACCTTC.

The CDR3 sequence: CASSLAGLLATNEKLFF. The CDR3 DNA reads TGCGCCAGCAGCTTGGCGGGACTGCTTGCAACTAATGAAAAACTGTTTTTT. The gene calls are TRBV5-1 and TRBJ1-4, with D tentatively TRBD1 (5 bases). The V end was cut by 0 bases, the J end by 0 bases, with 12 bases between. In germline, CDR1 is SGHRS, CDR2 YFSETQ. This CDR3 comprises 17 residues.

The J gene is TRBJ2-6, the V gene TRBV28, with 9 bases lining up with TRBD2. Germline assignment: CDR1 MDHEN and CDR2 SYDVKM. The length of the CDR3 is 18 residues. The junction had 10 bases not matched to a gene; V was cut back by 6 bases and J by 1 base. The CDR3 bases are TGTGCCAGCAGCCTCCCCGGGACTAGCTTGTCTGGGGCCAACGTCCTGACTTTC. It encodes CASSLPGTSLSGANVLTF.

This sequence joins TRBV27 and TRBJ1-1, with D possibly TRBD1 on 5 matching bases. Per the germline V gene, CDR1 is MNHEY and CDR2 is SMNVEV (reference sequence). The germline V and J ends were trimmed by 4 bases and 3 bases, with 12 bases remaining between them. This CDR3 region has 14 residues. CDR3 loop: CASSSGRADTEAFF. The CDR3 coding sequence is TGTGCCAGCAGTTCAGGCAGGGCGGACACTGAAGCTTTCTTT.

On this clone: At the DNA level, this CDR3 is encoded by other sequences in the same sample as well. The chain combines TRBV5-1 with TRBJ2-7; 11 bases are shared with TRBD1. The CDR3 has 14 residues. The J segment lost 3 bases and the V segment lost 2 bases, leaving 1 base of the junction unmatched. Germline V gives CDR1 SGHRS, CDR2 YFSETQ. The DNA for the CDR3 is TGCGCCAGCAGCTTAGGGACAGGGGGCTACGAGCAGTACTTC. It is translated as CASSLGTGGYEQYF.

This chain joins TRBV7-9 and TRBJ2-5, with TRBD2 matching 8 bases. Germline V gene data show CDR1 as SEHNR and CDR2 as FQNEAQ (reference sequence). With V trimmed by 5 bases and J by 4 bases, 9 bases remained unmatched. The CDR3 totals 15 residues. The CDR3 DNA reads TGTGCCAGCAGCCCCCTCGGGAGGGTCGGAGAGACCCAGTACTTC. Translated, it gives CASSPLGRVGETQYF.

V is TRBV18 and J is TRBJ1-1; D gene ambiguous. V was cut by 1 base and J by 0 bases, with 6 bases left in between. Looked up from germline, CDR1 is KGHSH and CDR2 is LQKENI. The CDR3 spans 14 residues. The CDR3 reads CASSPQEMNTEAFF. In DNA form, the CDR3 reads TGTGCCAGCTCACCACAGGAGATGAACACTGAAGCTTTCTTT. Full variable domain (missing parts from reference TRBV18 and TRBJ1-1): NAGVMQNPRHLVRRRGQEARLRCSPMKGHSHVYWYRQLPEEGLKFMVYLQKENIIDESGMPKERFSAEFPKEGPSILRIQQVVRGDSAAYFCASSPQEMNTEAFFGQGTRLTVV.

The chain joins TRBV7-9 to TRBJ1-4; D ambiguous. There are 13 residues in the CDR3. V was shortened by 5 bases and J by 1 base, with 5 bases between the two germline ends. Per germline, CDR1 SEHNR and CDR2 FQNEAQ (reference sequence). The CDR3, as DNA: TGTGCCAGCAGCCCACTAACTAATGAAAAACTGTTTTTT. Translating gives CASSPLTNEKLFF.

The chain joins TRBV5-6 to TRBJ1-2, with D possibly TRBD1 on 5 matching bases. This CDR3 region has 14 residues. Germline values: CDR1 SGHDT, CDR2 YYEEEE. With 0 bases removed from V and 5 bases from J, the gap between germline ends came to 11 bases. CDR3 in amino acids: CASSLGRVQYGYTF. CDR3 nucleotides: TGTGCCAGCAGCTTGGGCAGGGTACAGTATGGCTACACCTTC.

The chain links TRBV18 to TRBJ1-1; no definite D call. The germline V gene encodes CDR1 KGHSH and CDR2 LQKENI. Trimming took 4 bases from V and 1 from J, leaving 4 bases between them. The CDR3 is made up of 12 amino acids. The CDR3 reads CASSHQNTEAFF. The CDR3 DNA reads as TGTGCCAGCTCACATCAGAACACTGAAGCTTTCTTT.

The rearrangement joins TRBV2 to TRBJ1-5, with D tentatively TRBD1 (6 bases). The V gene's germline CDR1 is SNHLY and CDR2 FYNNEI. Deletions cut 1 base from V and 4 bases from J, with 8 bases between. The CDR3 is made up of 14 amino acids. The CDR3 DNA sequence: TGTGCCAGCAGTGAAGAGAGGGGGAATCAGCCCCAGCATTTT. It codes for CASSEERGNQPQHF.

This chain connects TRBV2 to TRBJ1-6; the D gene is possibly TRBD1 (5 bases). CDR1 is SNHLY and CDR2 is FYNNEI in the germline V gene. The V end lost 7 bases, the J end lost 2 bases, and 15 bases lay between the germline ends. The CDR3 length is 16 residues. CDR3 DNA: TGTGCCAGCAAGGCCGGCAGGGCGGCCTATAATTCACCCCTCCACTTT. Residues: CASKAGRAAYNSPLHF.

This rearrangement joins TRBV7-3 to TRBJ2-7; maybe TRBD2 (6 bases). Germline CDR1 reads SGHTA; CDR2 reads FQGTGA. The V end was cut by 0 bases, the J end by 7 bases, with 19 bases between. The CDR3 loop spans 16 amino acids. The CDR3, as DNA: TGTGCCAGCAGCTTAACAGGGGCTAGCGCCGCCTGGGAGCAGTACTTC. Translated, it gives CASSLTGASAAWEQYF. The entire variable domain, with the rest obtained from reference TRBV7-3 and TRBJ2-7, is as follows: GAGVSQTPSNKVTEKGKYVELRCDPISGHTALYWYRQSLGQGPEFLIYFQGTGAADDSGLPNDRFFAVRPEGSVSTLKIQRTERGDSAVYLCASSLTGASAAWEQYFGPGTRLTVT.